This passage covers 25 T cell receptor beta chains from one sample sequenced in a study of cytomegalovirus exposure and HLA in healthy donors. Primers for the PCR totalled 60 Vbeta and 13 Jbeta. The assay was immunoSEQ multiplex PCR, and TCRdb's table has in-frame clones only and misses some. The table lists around 120,000 clones, roughly 80% of them singletons. Sequences were obtained from PBMCs. Receptor source: a woman in her forties in good health and CMV-seronegative.

The V and J genes are TRBV5-1 and TRBJ1-6; 7 bases line up with TRBD1. Trimming at V came to 4 bases and at J to 3 bases, leaving 4 bases not matched to a gene. Germline V gives CDR1 SGHRS, CDR2 YFSETQ. This CDR3 has 15 residues. The CDR3 sequence is CASSDRDSYNSPLHF. The CDR3 bases are TGCGCCAGCAGCGACCGGGACAGCTATAATTCACCCCTCCACTTT.

The rearrangement links TRBV5-1 to TRBJ2-7; 9 nucleotides line up with TRBD2. CDR3 length equals 15 residues. V shed 3 bases, J shed 5 bases, and the junction held 9 bases outside the gene matches. Germline V CDR1 and CDR2: SGHRS, YFSETQ. The CDR3 spells CASSWTPTSGNEQYF. The CDR3 nucleotides read TGCGCCAGCAGCTGGACCCCGACTAGCGGAAACGAGCAGTACTTC.

Worth noting for this clone: The same CDR3 arises from other DNA sequences in this sample as well. The rearrangement joins TRBV5-1 to TRBJ1-1; 7 bases align to TRBD1. Trimming took 0 bases from V and 8 from J; bases not matched to a gene: 4. The V gene's germline CDR1 is SGHRS and CDR2 YFSETQ. This CDR3 spans 13 amino acids. The CDR3 is CASSLAGQAEAFF. As DNA, the CDR3 is TGCGCCAGCAGCTTGGCCGGACAGGCGGAAGCTTTCTTT.

The V and J genes are TRBV28 and TRBJ2-7; 7 bases fit TRBD1. This CDR3 has 15 amino acids. Unmatched junction bases numbered 10, after V lost 6 bases and J lost 2 bases. In germline, CDR1 is MDHEN, CDR2 SYDVKM. CDR3 nucleotide sequence: TGTGCCAGCAGCCACAGGGGTCAGGGGGCCTACGAGCAGTACTTC. Encoded protein: CASSHRGQGAYEQYF.

The rearrangement uses TRBV12-5 and TRBJ2-2; 8 bases are shared with TRBD2. The CDR3 runs 15 residues. From germline, CDR1 is LGHNT and CDR2 FRNRAP. Trimming at V came to 4 bases and at J to 8 bases, leaving 9 bases not matched to a gene. The CDR3 loop reads CASGSLLSSGGELFF. Written as DNA, the CDR3 is TGTGCTAGTGGTTCGCTACTATCTAGCGGGGGGGAGCTGTTTTTT.

The rearrangement uses TRBV7-2 and TRBJ2-5; tentatively, D is TRBD2 (7 bases). This CDR3 has 15 residues. Germline CDR1 reads SGHTA; CDR2 reads FQGNSA. Trimming shortened V by 3 bases and J by 10 bases, and 21 bases separated the two germline ends. The CDR3 DNA sequence: TGTGCCAGCAGCTTTCAGGGGAGGGTCGGGCGGGACCAGTACTTC. Protein sequence: CASSFQGRVGRDQYF.

This rearrangement joins TRBV6-1 to TRBJ2-3; 9 nucleotides agree with TRBD2. V lost 2 bases and J lost 10; bases outside the gene matches: 10. The CDR3 is 15 residues long. Germline CDR1 MNHNS, CDR2 SASEGT. CDR3 in amino acids: CASSEFIAGVGAQYF. The CDR3 bases are TGTGCCAGCAGTGAATTTATAGCGGGAGTCGGTGCGCAGTATTTT.

V gene TRBV19 combines with J gene TRBJ2-7; the match to TRBD1 covers 8 bases. V shed 4 bases and J 2 bases; nucleotides not matched to a gene: 22. The CDR3 extends over 20 amino acids. Germline values: CDR1 LNHDA, CDR2 SQIVND (reference sequence). This CDR3 is CASSTRTGRSEGEGPYEQYF. The CDR3 nucleotides read TGTGCCAGTAGTACCCGGACAGGGAGATCCGAGGGTGAGGGACCCTACGAGCAGTACTTC.

This chain uses TRBV19 with TRBJ2-3; 7 bases are a match to TRBD2. CDR1 is LNHDA and CDR2 is SQIVND in the germline V gene (reference sequence). Trimming at V came to 9 bases and at J to 6 bases, leaving 9 bases not matched to a gene. This CDR3 has 13 residues. The CDR3 region has the DNA TGTGCCAGCCAGGAGCGGGGTTCCGATACGCAGTATTTT. Its translation: CASQERGSDTQYF.

The chain links TRBV5-1 to TRBJ2-3; D unresolved. CDR1 and CDR2 from the germline V gene are SGHRS and YFSETQ. CDR3 length equals 16 residues. V was cut by 4 bases and J by 2 bases, with 17 bases left in between. The CDR3 spells CASSEEPLTYTDTQYF. As DNA, the CDR3 is TGCGCCAGCAGCGAGGAGCCGTTAACCTACACAGATACGCAGTATTTT.

This clone was observed a handful of times. The V call is TRBV7-8, the J call TRBJ2-2; 7 nucleotides line up with TRBD1. Per germline, CDR1 SGHVS and CDR2 FQNEAQ. This CDR3 spans 16 amino acids. The ends lost 7 bases at V and 0 bases at J; junction bases unmatched: 8. CDR3 amino acids: CASTRRGGANTGELFF. As DNA, the CDR3 is TGTGCCAGCACCAGAAGAGGGGGCGCGAACACCGGGGAGCTGTTTTTT.

This chain connects TRBV5-1 to TRBJ2-1; 8 nucleotides align to TRBD1. CDR3 length equals 16 residues. The V segment lost 0 bases and the J segment 7 bases; nucleotides outside the gene matches: 9. Per the germline V gene, CDR1 is SGHRS and CDR2 is YFSETQ. CDR3 amino acids: CASSLGGQGAKNEQFF. The CDR3, as DNA: TGCGCCAGCAGCTTGGGGGGGCAGGGGGCTAAGAATGAGCAGTTCTTC.

The V call is TRBV29-1, the J call TRBJ2-5; 12 bases fit TRBD1. CDR3 length: 18 amino acids. With 4 bases clipped from V and 7 bases from J, the junction kept 19 bases outside the gene matches. CDR1 SQVTM and CDR2 ANQGSEA come from the germline V gene. The CDR3 sequence: CSVVNWVGGQGASGTQYF. In DNA, the CDR3 is TGCAGCGTTGTCAATTGGGTTGGGGGACAGGGGGCGTCCGGGACCCAGTACTTC.

This chain connects TRBV2 to TRBJ2-6, with a tentative D call TRBD2 (5 bases). CDR3 length: 15 amino acids. Germline-derived CDR1 and CDR2 are SNHLY and FYNNEI. The V gene lost 7 bases and the J gene lost 0 bases, with 10 bases spanning the gap. This CDR3 reads CASNPLVSGANVLTF. CDR3 sequence (DNA): TGTGCCAGCAACCCACTAGTCTCTGGGGCCAACGTCCTGACTTTC.

The genes are TRBV27 and TRBJ1-5; D call uncertain. Germline CDR1 reads MNHEY; CDR2 reads SMNVEV (reference sequence). The CDR3 loop spans 15 amino acids. Trimming stripped 3 bases from V and 6 bases from J, with 15 bases between. CDR3 DNA: TGTGCCAGCAGTTTCGTACCGCTCGAGGGTCAGCCCCAGCATTTT. Amino acid sequence: CASSFVPLEGQPQHF.

The chain is built from TRBV13 and TRBJ1-2, with 9 bases lining up with TRBD1. The CDR3 length is 15 residues. Losses at the gene ends were 4 bases for V and 5 bases for J; bases not matched to a gene: 8. Germline lookup yields CDR1 PRHDT and CDR2 FYEKMQ (reference sequence). CDR3 amino acids: CASSSIGQGNYGYTF. Written as DNA, the CDR3 is TGTGCCAGCAGCTCGATCGGACAGGGGAATTATGGCTACACCTTC.

The V and J genes are TRBV29-1 and TRBJ2-5; 14 bases map to TRBD2. V gave up 7 bases and J gave up 5 bases; unmatched junction bases: 6. The length of the CDR3 is 14 residues. Germline values: CDR1 SQVTM, CDR2 ANQGSEA. DNA for the CDR3: TGCAGCGCAGGACTAGCGGGAGGCGTGGAGACCCAGTACTTC. It yields the protein CSAGLAGGVETQYF.

The V and J genes are TRBV18 and TRBJ1-3, with TRBD1 matching over 7 bases. This CDR3 contains 15 residues. Germline values: CDR1 KGHSH, CDR2 LQKENI. J gave up 0 bases and V 6 bases, and 5 bases lay outside the gene matches. The CDR3 nucleotides read TGTGCCAGCTCGGGGACAGCTTCCTCTGGAAACACCATATATTTT. This translates into CASSGTASSGNTIYF.

The rearrangement joins TRBV27 to TRBJ2-7, with 8 bases identical to TRBD2. The germline V gene has CDR1 MNHEY and CDR2 SMNVEV (reference sequence). The V and J ends lost 2 bases and 2 bases, in that order; junction bases with no gene match: 17. CDR3 length: 19 amino acids. The CDR3 reads CASSLISSGSGSAPYEQYF. As DNA, the CDR3 is TGTGCCAGCAGTTTAATATCCAGCGGGAGTGGATCGGCCCCCTACGAGCAGTACTTC.

About this clone itself: One junction end does not reproduce the germline sequence, and a read error may be involved. The V call is TRBV4-3, the J call TRBJ1-4; the D gene is possibly TRBD1 (6 bases). Germline V gives CDR1 LGHNA, CDR2 YSLEER. The length of the CDR3 is 16 residues. The DNA for the CDR3 is TGCGCCCGCAGCCAAGGCCCTCAGGGGATTAATGAAAAACTGTTTTTT. It yields the protein CARSQGPQGINEKLFF.

This sequence joins TRBV5-1 and TRBJ2-5, with D perhaps TRBD2 (5 bases). Looked up from germline, CDR1 is SGHRS and CDR2 is YFSETQ. The CDR3 runs to 14 residues. Trimming stripped 4 bases from V and 3 bases from J, with 13 bases between. The CDR3 DNA sequence: TGCGCCAGCAGCACCCAAGGGCGGGAAGAGACCCAGTACTTC. Protein sequence: CASSTQGREETQYF.

V gene TRBV28 combines with J gene TRBJ1-2, with 7 bases fitting TRBD1. CDR1 and CDR2 (germline): MDHEN, SYDVKM. V lost 5 bases, J lost 5 bases, and 8 bases stayed unmatched. CDR3 length equals 14 residues. CDR3 region: CASSKIDRVYGYTF. The DNA of the CDR3 is TGTGCCAGCAGTAAAATTGACAGGGTATATGGCTACACCTTC.

CDR3 sequence: CASSQERGGPDTQYF. In DNA, the CDR3 is TGTGCCAGCAGCCAAGAGCGGGGGGGCCCAGATACGCAGTATTTT. This rearrangement joins TRBV4-2 to TRBJ2-3, with 9 positions matching TRBD2. CDR1 LGHNA and CDR2 YNFKEQ come from the germline V gene. Trimming at V came to 0 bases and at J to 4 bases, leaving 2 bases not matched to a gene. CDR3 length: 15 amino acids.

There are a few counts of this clone. CDR3: CASADRLNTIYF. DNA of the CDR3: TGCGCCAGCGCGGACAGATTAAACACCATATATTTT. The V call is TRBV5-1, the J call TRBJ1-3; D perhaps matches TRBD1 (6 bases). This CDR3 has 12 amino acids. Germline V lookup: CDR1 SGHRS, CDR2 YFSETQ. Trimming removed 7 bases from V and 6 bases from J, with 11 bases in between.

The chain has TRBV6-5 and TRBJ1-2, with D uncertain. V was pared by 5 bases and J by 10 bases, with 11 bases between. The CDR3 contains 11 residues. CDR1 is MNHEY, CDR2 SVGAGI, per germline. The CDR3 reads CASSAGITYTF. CDR3 coding DNA: TGTGCCAGCAGTGCAGGAATAACCTACACCTTC.